The clone carrying this TCR beta chain was seen ten or more times. Germline lookup yields CDR1 MNHNS and CDR2 SASEGT. The length of the CDR3 is 13 residues. Trimming left V 6 bases short and J 2 bases short, with 11 bases between. Arm-PCR of CDR3 regions with iRepertoire HTBI primers generated TCR beta libraries. A single record per CDR3 protein comes from TCRdb applying MiXCR to the multiplex PCR reads. The repertoire holds 450,000 or so distinct CDR3 sequences, with around 21% as singletons. These data belong to a study of regulatory T cells in long-lasting Graves disease. Described time point: persistent/refractory GD, antithyroid drugs over 5 years with positive TRAb. Construction of the TCR library relied on RNA isolated from PBMCs.

V usage is TRBV6-1 and J usage is TRBJ2-7; D remains ambiguous. This clonotype was obtained from a female donor with Graves disease. The sequenced sample was peripheral blood mononuclear cells (PBMCs), obtained when the disease was refractory, from a patient treated with antithyroid drugs. Written as DNA, the CDR3 is TGTGCCAGCAGCCTTTGGGAAGCCTACGAGCAGTACTTC. This gives the protein CASSLWEAYEQYF.